This T cell receptor (beta chain) is from a study of T-cell memory formation after mild COVID-19. 5'RACE primed at constant segments yielded TCR alpha and TCR beta cDNA libraries bearing sample barcodes and UMIs. TCRdb fed the 5' RACE reads into MiXCR, producing one record per CDR3 protein. The table shows 300,000 to 400,000 distinct CDR3 sequences, with around a sixth occurring only once. Findings of the study overall: SARS-CoV-2 specificity was not confirmed for second-wave clones peaking on day 37. Several responding clones turned up in pre-infection memory, indicating that cross-reactive memory may have taken part. Of the contracting clones, CD4+ ones lay mainly in CM and EM, and CD8+ ones in EMRA.

As to this clonotype: Antigen unknown. Its ends do not fully match the called genes, so a read error is possible.

This CDR3 is built from 14 residues. Looked up from germline, CDR1 is LGHDT and CDR2 is YNNKEL (reference sequence). The material sequenced was PBMCs or a T cell subset sorted from them (not recorded which). The TCR comes from a man between 18 and 35 years old who had mild COVID-19 (a few samples of this study predate the infection). Cell type and time point are not known. The chain combines TRBV3-1 with TRBJ2-3, with no clear D. This chain's CDR3 is CDSSLRAPERAQYF. The CDR3, as DNA: TGTGACAGCAGCCTCCGGGCCCCAGAAAGAGCGCAGTATTTT.